These 25 T cell receptor beta chains were sequenced from one sample in a study of T cell responses to AZD1222 COVID-19 vaccine (dated by TCRdb to the early 2020s). Reading the label with the study, this specimen's time point is: baseline before first vaccination. Receptor amplification or capture employed the immunoSEQ multiplex PCR assay. In TCRdb, the immuneACCESS table is reduced to in-frame sequences with V and J assigned. These tables do not hold every clone; where another copy was compared, an unresolved V gene accounts for under half, and the others remain unexplained. The sample table contains roughly 180,000 clones; only one count was recorded for less than 95% of them. The top ten clones comprise about 0.64% of the sample. Specimen: peripheral blood, collected on day 0 of AZD1222 vaccination. The receptors stem from an adult in good health.

The V and J genes are TRBV9 and TRBJ1-1; 8 bases map to TRBD1. V shed 4 bases, J shed 1 base, and the junction held 3 bases outside the gene matches. From germline, CDR1 is SGDLS and CDR2 YYNGEE. This CDR3 region has 14 residues. The CDR3 coding sequence is TGTGCCAGCAGCTCTGGGACAGGGAACACTGAAGCTTTCTTT. It codes for CASSSGTGNTEAFF.

This rearrangement joins TRBV12-3 or TRBV12-4 to TRBJ2-5, with a possible D match to TRBD1 (6 bases). The ends were cut back, 7 bases at V and 4 bases at J, with 13 bases in the middle. This CDR3 region has 13 residues. This CDR3 is CASTNRAPETQYF. CDR3 bases: TGTGCCAGCACTAACAGGGCCCCAGAGACCCAGTACTTC.

CDR3 in amino acids: CASSQPSRPSYEQYF. The CDR3 region has the DNA TGTGCCAGCAGCCAACCTAGCCGACCCTCCTACGAGCAGTACTTC. The chain is built from TRBV3-1 (or the pseudogene TRBV3-2) and TRBJ2-7; a possible D gene is TRBD2 (5 bases). V was shortened by 2 bases and J by 0 bases, with 11 bases between the two germline ends. CDR3 length: 15 amino acids. CDR1 and CDR2 (germline): LGHDT, YNNKEL (reference sequence).

The rearrangement uses TRBV5-1 and TRBJ2-1; 10 nucleotides agree with TRBD2. This CDR3 contains 15 residues. V lost 3 bases and J lost 0; bases outside the gene matches: 0. In germline, CDR1 is SGHRS, CDR2 YFSETQ. The CDR3 sequence: CASSSSGSSYNEQFF. Written as DNA, the CDR3 is TGCGCCAGCAGCTCTAGCGGGAGCTCCTACAATGAGCAGTTCTTC.

V gene TRBV19 combines with J gene TRBJ1-1; D is unclear. Looked up from germline, CDR1 is LNHDA and CDR2 is SQIVND (reference sequence). V lost 3 bases and J 1 base, leaving 9 bases between the germline ends. This CDR3 is built from 14 residues. CDR3 coding DNA: TGTGCCAGTAGTATTGGGTCTCGGAACACTGAAGCTTTCTTT. Its protein is CASSIGSRNTEAFF.

This chain joins TRBV2 and TRBJ2-1; D is unresolved. The CDR3 covers 12 residues. The V gene's germline CDR1 is SNHLY and CDR2 FYNNEI. V gave up 4 bases and J gave up 5 bases, with 6 bases separating them. As DNA, the CDR3 is TGTGCCAGCAGTGTAACGGACAATGAGCAGTTCTTC. It codes for CASSVTDNEQFF.

The genes are TRBV5-8 and TRBJ1-2; maybe TRBD1 (6 bases). The CDR3 contains 14 residues. Germline assignment: CDR1 SGHTS and CDR2 YDEGEE. Between the trimmed V and J ends, which lost 4 bases and 8 bases, there was a span of 18 bases. CDR3 loop: CASSSTGSRKGYTF. The CDR3 region has the DNA TGTGCCAGCAGCAGTACAGGGTCGAGGAAGGGCTACACCTTC.

The rearrangement joins TRBV6-5 to TRBJ1-1; D remains ambiguous. Germline CDR1 reads MNHEY; CDR2 reads SVGAGI. Trimming removed 9 bases at V and 0 bases at J, with 14 bases between. This CDR3 spans 14 amino acids. The CDR3 bases are TGTGCCAGTAGTAGATCTACTTTGAACACTGAAGCTTTCTTT. Residues: CASSRSTLNTEAFF.

The chain links TRBV5-6 to TRBJ2-7; weak D call: TRBD1 (6 bases). Germline assignment: CDR1 SGHDT and CDR2 YYEEEE. CDR3 length equals 13 residues. Trimming left V 4 bases short and J 3 bases short, with 11 bases between. CDR3 in DNA: TGTGCCAGCAGCCGACAGGCCAGCTACGAGCAGTACTTC. This codes for CASSRQASYEQYF.

The chain combines TRBV3-1 (or the pseudogene TRBV3-2) with TRBJ1-5; D is unresolved. Germline CDR1 LGHDT, CDR2 YNNKEL (reference sequence). Trimming stripped 1 base from V and 7 bases from J, with 8 bases between. The CDR3 is 13 residues long. This chain's CDR3 is CASSQGGMQPQHF. The CDR3 region has the DNA TGTGCCAGCAGCCAAGGTGGGATGCAGCCCCAGCATTTT.

This chain uses TRBV28 with TRBJ2-1; D unresolved. The CDR3 is 12 residues long. V was shortened by 3 bases and J by 3 bases, with 3 bases between the two germline ends. Germline CDR1 and CDR2: MDHEN and SYDVKM. CDR3 coding DNA: TGTGCCAGCAGTTTGAACTACAATGAGCAGTTCTTC. It codes for CASSLNYNEQFF.

The chain's CDR3 is CASIGAQNLNTEAFF. CDR3 DNA sequence: TGTGCCAGCATTGGGGCACAAAATCTGAACACTGAAGCTTTCTTT. J is TRBJ1-1 and V is TRBV28, with a weak D call TRBD1 (5 bases). Trimming left V 7 bases short and J 0 bases short, with 15 bases between. CDR3 length: 15 residues. The germline V gene encodes CDR1 MDHEN and CDR2 SYDVKM.

This clone has only a few counts. The rearrangement joins TRBV6-5 to TRBJ2-7; no clear D. With 3 bases removed from V and 1 base from J, the gap between germline ends came to 7 bases. Germline V gene lookup returns CDR1 MNHEY and CDR2 SVGAGI. This CDR3 has 13 residues. In nucleotides, the CDR3 is TGTGCCAGCAGTTATCGCGAGTCCTACGAGCAGTACTTC. As protein: CASSYRESYEQYF.

This clone has more than one count but fewer than ten. The rearrangement links TRBV5-1 to TRBJ1-2, with D possibly matching TRBD1 (5 bases). CDR1 and CDR2 from the germline V gene are SGHRS and YFSETQ. The V end was cut by 4 bases, the J end by 8 bases, with 15 bases between. The CDR3 runs 13 residues. Here the CDR3 DNA reads TGCGCCAGCAGCCGGGACCTAGCGGGAGGCTACACCTTC. Protein sequence: CASSRDLAGGYTF.

J is TRBJ1-3 and V is TRBV4-1; unclear D gene. The germline V and J ends were trimmed by 1 base and 0 bases, with 4 bases remaining between them. CDR1 MGHRA and CDR2 YSYEKL come from the germline V gene. The CDR3 length is 14 residues. The CDR3 DNA reads as TGCGCCAGCAGCCAAGGGTACTCTGGAAACACCATATATTTT. This sequence encodes CASSQGYSGNTIYF.

The chain combines TRBV3-1 (or the pseudogene TRBV3-2) with TRBJ1-4; 7 nucleotides match TRBD1. Germline lookup yields CDR1 LGHDT and CDR2 YNNKEL (reference sequence). This CDR3 contains 15 residues. The V segment lost 5 bases and the J segment 5 bases; nucleotides outside the gene matches: 8. CDR3 sequence: CASSSRPTGNEKLFF. For the CDR3, the DNA is TGTGCCAGCAGCTCCCGACCGACAGGGAATGAAAAACTGTTTTTT.

This clone was found once. The chain uses TRBV25-1 and TRBJ2-2, with D unclear. CDR1 and CDR2 from the germline V gene are MGHDK and SYGVNS. The CDR3 sequence is 12 residues long. With 4 bases removed from V and 6 bases from J, the gap between germline ends came to 6 bases. The CDR3 DNA is TGTGCCAGCAGTGCTGGCCCCGGGGAGCTGTTTTTT. This codes for CASSAGPGELFF.

This chain uses TRBV19 with TRBJ1-4; D gene unclear. Looked up from germline, CDR1 is LNHDA and CDR2 is SQIVND (reference sequence). The CDR3 spans 11 residues. V was pared by 1 base and J by 10 bases, with 4 bases between. The CDR3 DNA reads as TGTGCCAGTAGTATAGGCTCAAAACTGTTTTTT. Protein sequence: CASSIGSKLFF.

V gene TRBV5-4 combines with J gene TRBJ1-5; no definite D call. With 2 bases removed from V and 0 bases from J, the gap between germline ends came to 18 bases. The CDR3 length is 18 residues. CDR1 SGHNT and CDR2 YYREEE come from the germline V gene (reference sequence). The CDR3 loop is CASSFRASRAVSNQPQHF. The CDR3 coding sequence is TGTGCCAGCAGCTTCCGAGCCAGCCGAGCTGTTAGCAATCAGCCCCAGCATTTT.

This sequence joins TRBV7-9 and TRBJ2-7; D gene uncertain. The germline CDR1 and CDR2 sequences are SEHNR and FQNEAQ (reference sequence). Trimming removed 5 bases at V and 2 bases at J, with 7 bases between. The CDR3 length is 12 residues. CDR3 region: CASSPRPYEQYF. CDR3 bases: TGTGCCAGCAGCCCTCGTCCCTACGAGCAGTACTTC.

The chain employs TRBV30 and TRBJ1-2; 9 nucleotides align to TRBD1. CDR1 and CDR2 from the germline V gene are GTSNPN and SVGIG (reference sequence). The CDR3 consists of 16 residues. Trimming removed 3 bases from V and 1 base from J; junction bases left unmatched: 9. This CDR3 reads CAWRGRTGDSNYGYTF. CDR3 nucleotides: TGTGCCTGGAGGGGACGGACAGGGGACAGTAACTATGGCTACACCTTC.

The V call is TRBV5-1, the J call TRBJ2-1; D not certain. This CDR3 is 11 amino acids long. CDR1 is SGHRS, CDR2 YFSETQ, per germline. The V and J ends lost 0 bases and 10 bases respectively, with 5 bases between them. CDR3 region: CASSLAWEQFF. The DNA of the CDR3 is TGCGCCAGCAGCTTGGCTTGGGAGCAGTTCTTC.

V usage is TRBV4-1 and J usage is TRBJ1-3; no clear D. This CDR3 region has 15 residues. Germline loops: CDR1 MGHRA, CDR2 YSYEKL. V gave up 4 bases and J gave up 1 base, with 11 bases separating them. The CDR3 region is CASSPSSGSGNTIYF. In DNA, the CDR3 is TGCGCCAGCAGCCCGAGTTCGGGGTCTGGAAACACCATATATTTT.

The chain uses TRBV7-9 and TRBJ2-7; 9 bases match TRBD1. The trim removed 3 bases at V and 4 bases at J, leaving 10 bases unmatched. The CDR3 has 16 residues. Germline CDR1 is SEHNR and CDR2 is FQNEAQ (reference sequence). This CDR3 is CASSFEPGQGTYEQYF. The CDR3 bases are TGTGCCAGCAGCTTCGAACCGGGACAGGGTACTTACGAGCAGTACTTC.

The gene calls are TRBV27 and TRBJ1-1; D remains ambiguous. The germline V gene has CDR1 MNHEY and CDR2 SMNVEV (reference sequence). This CDR3 is 19 amino acids long. V dropped 1 base and J dropped 1 base, with 22 bases sitting between them. The CDR3 DNA is TGTGCCAGCAGTTTATTAGGTCAATTCGGCCGCTTGACGAACACTGAAGCTTTCTTT. Its translation is CASSLLGQFGRLTNTEAFF.